This TCR beta chain is drawn from a study of regulatory T cells in long-lasting Graves disease. This clonotype was seen repeatedly, ten times or more. Stated time point: newly diagnosed GD, antithyroid drugs for less than 3 months. RNA extracted from PBMCs served as the sequencing template. Relying on iRepertoire HTBI primers and Arm-PCR of CDR3 regions, the team built TCR beta libraries. Via MiXCR, TCRdb re-called the multiplex PCR reads, giving one row per CDR3 protein. The table includes over 450,000 distinct CDR3 sequences, approximately 12% detected once. The germline V gene has CDR1 LNHDA and CDR2 SQIVND (reference sequence). This CDR3 has 15 residues. Another study also made use of these data, one on T cells in Graves' hyperthyroidism and ophthalmopathy.

The input for sequencing was peripheral blood mononuclear cells (PBMCs), taken at new diagnosis, from a patient treated with antithyroid drugs. The TCR sequence derives from a woman in her 30s with Graves disease. The rearrangement joins TRBV19 to TRBJ2-2, with 9 nucleotides matching TRBD2. CDR3 in DNA: TGTGCTTCCGACCCGGGACTAGCAGGCACCGGGGAGCTGTTTTTT. Translated: CASDPGLAGTGELFF.